These T cell receptor beta chains were read from a single sample in a study of blood T cell repertoires in COVID-19. The protocol was immunoSEQ multiplex PCR, while the TCRdb copy is restricted to in-frame clones and leaves out a portion. The sample shows roughly 76,000 clones, about 69% of them seen only once. Material: peripheral blood. Receptor source: a man between 65 and 85 years old with acute or convalescent COVID-19. Both conserved end residues are part of each CDR3. A D gene is named only where the DNA matches it firmly. Some rows mark clone size as missing; the rest say once, few, many or name a class of expanded clone.

clone_size,v_call,j_call,d_call,cdr3_nt,cdr3_aa
NA,TRBV5-1,TRBJ2-5,TRBD1,TGCGCCAGCAGCTTGGTCGGGACAGGAAAAGAGACCCAGTACTTC,CASSLVGTGKETQYF
once,TRBV6-2/TRBV6-3,TRBJ1-1,NA,TGTGCCAGCAGTACCGTTCTAAACACTGAAGCTTTCTTT,CASSTVLNTEAFF
few,TRBV10-1,TRBJ1-4,TRBD1,TGCGCCAGCAGAGCGGACAGGGCGGGTCGGGAAAAACTGTTTTTT,CASRADRAGREKLFF
NA,TRBV6-1,TRBJ1-5,NA,TGTGCCAGCAGTGAAGCTCGAGGGATCGGTCAGCCCCAGCATTTT,CASSEARGIGQPQHF
NA,TRBV28,TRBJ1-1,NA,TGTGCCAGCAGTTCGGGGGGGGTCAGAGCTTTCTTT,CASSSGGVRAFF
NA,TRBV19,TRBJ2-1,TRBD2,TGTGCCAGTACCTCCAACGGACTAGCGGGATACAATGAGCAGTTCTTC,CASTSNGLAGYNEQFF
NA,TRBV6-7,TRBJ2-3,TRBD2,TGTGCCAGCACCAACTCAGCGGGAGTGGTAGATACGCAGTATTTT,CASTNSAGVVDTQYF
NA,TRBV27,TRBJ1-4,TRBD1,TGTGCCAGCAGTTTACAGACAGGGGTTGAAAAACTGTTTTTT,CASSLQTGVEKLFF
NA,TRBV7-9,TRBJ2-2,NA,TGTGCCAGCAGCTACATATCTAGCACCGGGGAGCTGTTTTTT,CASSYISSTGELFF
few,TRBV3-1/TRBV3-2,TRBJ2-3,TRBD1,TGTGCCAGCAGCCAGCGGACAGGGGTTCCAGATACGCAGTATTTT,CASSQRTGVPDTQYF